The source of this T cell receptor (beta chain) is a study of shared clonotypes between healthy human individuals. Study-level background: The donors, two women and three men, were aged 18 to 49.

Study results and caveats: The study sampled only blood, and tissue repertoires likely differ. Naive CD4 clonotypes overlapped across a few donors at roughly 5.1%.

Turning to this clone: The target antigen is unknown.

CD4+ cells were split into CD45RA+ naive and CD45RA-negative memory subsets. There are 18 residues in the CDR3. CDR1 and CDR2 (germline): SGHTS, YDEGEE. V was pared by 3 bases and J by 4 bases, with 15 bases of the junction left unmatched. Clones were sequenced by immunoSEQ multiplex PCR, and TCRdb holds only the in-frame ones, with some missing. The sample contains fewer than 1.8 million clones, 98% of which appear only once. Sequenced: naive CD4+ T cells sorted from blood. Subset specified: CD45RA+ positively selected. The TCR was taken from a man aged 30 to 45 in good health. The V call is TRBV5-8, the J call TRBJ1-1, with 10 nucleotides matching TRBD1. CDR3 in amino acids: CASSWPEDRGRWITEAFF. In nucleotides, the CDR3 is TGTGCCAGCAGCTGGCCCGAGGACAGGGGGAGATGGATCACTGAAGCTTTCTTT.